The 26 T cell receptor beta chains in this list originate from one sample, sequenced in a study of blood T cell repertoires in COVID-19. TCRdb's table, derived via immunoSEQ multiplex PCR, lists solely in-frame clones and lacks some. The sample consists of about 120,000 clones, approximately 87% of them appearing once. The sample taken for sequencing was peripheral blood. Every receptor here comes from a man between 25 and 39 years old with acute or convalescent COVID-19.

V is TRBV6-5 and J is TRBJ1-5; D gene uncertain. Germline CDR1 MNHEY, CDR2 SVGAGI. The CDR3 is 15 amino acids. The ends were cut back, 0 bases at V and 0 bases at J, with 6 bases in the middle. In DNA form, the CDR3 reads TGTGCCAGCAGTTACTCGGAGAATAGCAATCAGCCCCAGCATTTT. It is translated as CASSYSENSNQPQHF.

The chain recombines TRBV10-3 with TRBJ2-3, with TRBD1 matching 11 bases. Germline V gene sequence: CDR1 ENHRY, CDR2 SYGVKD. The junction had 4 bases not matched to a gene; V was cut back by 7 bases and J by 4 bases. The CDR3 sequence is 14 residues long. CDR3 loop: CAIKKGQGADTQYF. The CDR3 DNA reads TGTGCCATCAAGAAGGGACAGGGGGCAGATACGCAGTATTTT.

This clone came up once. This chain links TRBV27 with TRBJ1-2; 9 bases match TRBD1. The CDR3 runs to 15 residues. V lost 0 bases, J lost 8 bases, and 7 bases stayed unmatched. Germline values: CDR1 MNHEY, CDR2 SMNVEV (reference sequence). The CDR3 spells CASSLSYRGREGYTF. The DNA of the CDR3 is TGTGCCAGCAGTTTATCATACAGGGGGCGGGAAGGCTACACCTTC.

This rearrangement joins TRBV15 to TRBJ2-5; no definite D call. The germline gives CDR1 LNHNV, CDR2 YYDKDF (reference sequence). The CDR3 is 12 amino acids. V was cut by 5 bases and J by 2 bases, with 6 bases left in between. The CDR3 reads CATSVMQETQYF. DNA for the CDR3: TGTGCCACCAGCGTTATGCAAGAGACCCAGTACTTC.

This sequence joins TRBV12-3 or TRBV12-4 and TRBJ2-1; tentatively, D is TRBD1 (5 bases). The V end was cut by 1 base, the J end by 14 bases, with 9 bases between. The CDR3 spans 11 residues. In DNA form, the CDR3 reads TGTGCCAGCAGTTTAGAGGGGTATAAGTTCTTC. It encodes CASSLEGYKFF.

The CDR3 loop is CASISAGSYSPLHF. The CDR3 DNA follows: TGTGCCAGCATATCTGCAGGAAGTTATTCACCCCTCCACTTT. The chain carries TRBV6-5 and TRBJ1-6, with D hard to call. The germline CDR1 and CDR2 sequences are MNHEY and SVGAGI. This CDR3 spans 14 amino acids. V gave up 7 bases and J gave up 8 bases, with 15 bases separating them.

Points on this clone: This same CDR3 is encoded by further DNA sequences in the sample. The chain has TRBV7-2 and TRBJ1-2; the D is unclear. The CDR3 has 13 amino acids. The ends were cut back, 0 bases at V and 8 bases at J, with 10 bases in the middle. Germline V gene sequence: CDR1 SGHTA, CDR2 FQGNSA. CDR3 in DNA: TGTGCCAGCAGCTTAGCCGGATCCGGGGGCTACACCTTC. Amino acids: CASSLAGSGGYTF.

V and J are TRBV9 and TRBJ2-3; the match to TRBD2 covers 11 bases. Losses at the gene ends were 3 bases for V and 11 bases for J; bases not matched to a gene: 8. Per germline, CDR1 SGDLS and CDR2 YYNGEE. The CDR3 length is 14 residues. CDR3 protein: CASSEVTSGGGQYF. CDR3 bases: TGTGCCAGCAGCGAGGTTACTAGCGGGGGTGGGCAGTATTTT. The variable domain in full, completed from reference TRBV9 and TRBJ2-3, reads DSGVTQTPKHLITATGQRVTLRCSPRSGDLSVYWYQQSLDQGLQFLIQYYNGEERAKGNILERFSAQQFPDLHSELNLSSLELGDSALYFCASSEVTSGGGQYFGPGTRLTVL.

The chain uses TRBV6-5 and TRBJ1-6; TRBD1 matches 7 bases. Unmatched junction bases numbered 6, after V lost 0 bases and J lost 10 bases. Germline-derived CDR1 and CDR2 are MNHEY and SVGAGI. The CDR3 loop spans 15 amino acids. The CDR3 loop reads CASSYSEGGSSPLHF. The CDR3 nucleotides are TGTGCCAGCAGTTACTCGGAAGGGGGCAGCTCACCCCTCCACTTT.

V and J are TRBV14 and TRBJ2-7, with TRBD1 matching over 8 bases. The CDR3 sequence is 14 residues long. CDR1 and CDR2 from the germline V gene are SGHDN and FVKESK. The junction had 2 bases not matched to a gene; V was cut back by 2 bases and J by 2 bases. CDR3 amino acids: CASSQLGQAYEQYF. CDR3 nucleotides: TGTGCCAGCAGCCAATTGGGACAGGCCTACGAGCAGTACTTC.

This chain joins TRBV9 and TRBJ2-5; D is uncertain. This CDR3 has 14 residues. V shed 0 bases and J shed 1 base, with 7 bases lying between them. From germline, CDR1 is SGDLS and CDR2 YYNGEE. The CDR3 reads CASSVGSSQETQYF. The CDR3 DNA is TGTGCCAGCAGCGTAGGTAGTAGCCAAGAGACCCAGTACTTC.

The rearrangement joins TRBV19 to TRBJ2-2, with D possibly matching TRBD2 (5 bases). This CDR3 is built from 13 residues. Trimming stripped 6 bases from V and 6 bases from J, with 11 bases between. Germline assignment: CDR1 LNHDA and CDR2 SQIVND (reference sequence). This chain's CDR3 is CASSNRGAGELFF. The CDR3 nucleotides read TGTGCCAGTAGCAATCGGGGAGCCGGGGAGCTGTTTTTT.

This chain links TRBV7-2 with TRBJ2-3; maybe TRBD2 (6 bases). V lost 8 bases and J 0 bases, leaving 12 bases between the germline ends. The CDR3 runs to 14 residues. CDR1 is SGHTA and CDR2 is FQGNSA in the germline V gene. CDR3 amino acids: CASSAAGSTDTQYF. In DNA, the CDR3 is TGTGCCAGCTCCGCGGCGGGGAGCACAGATACGCAGTATTTT.

V and J are TRBV18 and TRBJ2-3; 10 bases match TRBD2. The CDR3 spans 17 residues. After removal of 4 bases from V and 2 bases from J, the junction contained 9 bases not matched to a gene. Per the germline V gene, CDR1 is KGHSH and CDR2 is LQKENI. The CDR3 here is CASSLRPSGGNTDTQYF. The CDR3 bases are TGTGCCAGCTCACTTCGACCTAGCGGGGGAAACACAGATACGCAGTATTTT.

In this sample, this clone turned up once. The CDR3 DNA reads as TGTGCCAGCAGCCCCGCGGCCCTCGGGACAGGAGGTTCACCCCTCCACTTT. It codes for CASSPAALGTGGSPLHF. The genes are TRBV6-2 or TRBV6-3 and TRBJ1-6; 8 bases match TRBD1. The CDR3 is made up of 17 amino acids. Unmatched junction bases numbered 16, after V lost 6 bases and J lost 9 bases. Germline V lookup: CDR1 MNHEY, CDR2 SVGEGT.

V gene TRBV20-1 combines with J gene TRBJ2-2; possible D gene TRBD2, 6 bases. With 3 bases removed from V and 6 bases from J, the gap between germline ends came to 11 bases. Germline V gives CDR1 DFQATT, CDR2 SNEGSKA (reference sequence). CDR3 length equals 13 residues. In DNA form, the CDR3 reads TGCAGTGCTAGTTCGGGGGACGCCGGGGAGCTGTTTTTT. Amino acid sequence: CSASSGDAGELFF.

This chain uses TRBV5-1 with TRBJ1-1, with 7 bases lining up with TRBD1. J gave up 4 bases and V 5 bases, and 5 bases lay outside the gene matches. CDR1 SGHRS and CDR2 YFSETQ come from the germline V gene. There are 13 residues in the CDR3. CDR3 region: CASRLTGSTEAFF. The DNA of the CDR3 is TGCGCCAGCAGGTTGACAGGGTCCACTGAAGCTTTCTTT.

By its share, this clone is medium-sized. The rearrangement links TRBV4-3 to TRBJ2-7; 8 bases fit TRBD1. V shed 0 bases, J shed 2 bases, and the junction held 0 bases outside the gene matches. This CDR3 has 14 amino acids. The V gene's germline CDR1 is LGHNA and CDR2 YSLEER. CDR3: CASSQEQGAYEQYF. For the CDR3, the DNA is TGCGCCAGCAGCCAAGAACAGGGGGCCTACGAGCAGTACTTC.

CDR3 protein: CASSPGHIVDYGYTF. CDR3 DNA sequence: TGCGCCAGCAGCCCCGGACATATCGTGGACTATGGCTACACCTTC. The gene calls are TRBV4-3 and TRBJ1-2; D is perhaps TRBD1 (5 bases). Germline V gene sequence: CDR1 LGHNA, CDR2 YSLEER. The V end was cut by 4 bases, the J end by 3 bases, with 15 bases between. This CDR3 has 15 amino acids.

The chain is built from TRBV6-2 or TRBV6-3 and TRBJ2-1; tentative D call: TRBD2 (6 bases). Germline loops: CDR1 MNHEY, CDR2 SVGEGT. V was cut by 0 bases and J by 0 bases, with 21 bases left in between. There are 20 residues in the CDR3. The CDR3 reads CASSYSKFVWRDGSYNEQFF. Written as DNA, the CDR3 is TGTGCCAGCAGTTACTCGAAGTTTGTGTGGCGGGACGGCTCCTACAATGAGCAGTTCTTC.

The gene calls are TRBV12-3 or TRBV12-4 and TRBJ1-1, with unresolved D. There are 13 residues in the CDR3. V lost 1 base and J lost 4, with 7 bases in between. CDR3 loop: CASSLGRGTEAFF. The CDR3 DNA reads as TGTGCCAGCAGTTTAGGCCGGGGCACTGAAGCTTTCTTT.

The V gene is TRBV4-1, the J gene TRBJ1-2, with D tentatively TRBD1 (6 bases). The CDR3 runs to 14 residues. Per germline, CDR1 MGHRA and CDR2 YSYEKL. V lost 0 bases to trimming and J lost 8 bases, with 13 bases between them. CDR3 DNA sequence: TGCGCCAGCAGCCAAGATAGGGGGTCAGGCGGCTACACCTTC. Translating gives CASSQDRGSGGYTF.

V gene TRBV6-5 combines with J gene TRBJ1-5; a weak D match, TRBD1 (6 bases). Trimming took 5 bases from V and 4 from J, leaving 12 bases between them. Germline CDR1 is MNHEY and CDR2 is SVGAGI. The CDR3 sequence is 14 residues long. DNA for the CDR3: TGTGCCAGCAGTCCACAGGGAGGGAATCAGCCCCAGCATTTT. Amino acids: CASSPQGGNQPQHF.

The chain combines TRBV5-1 with TRBJ1-1, with 9 bases fitting TRBD1. The V and J ends lost 2 bases and 4 bases, in that order; junction bases with no gene match: 6. The CDR3 covers 15 residues. The germline gives CDR1 SGHRS, CDR2 YFSETQ. The CDR3 is CASSLGQGSGTEAFF. CDR3 sequence (DNA): TGCGCCAGCAGCTTAGGACAGGGGTCGGGCACTGAAGCTTTCTTT. The variable domain in full, completed from reference TRBV5-1 and TRBJ1-1, reads KAGVTQTPRYLIKTRGQQVTLSCSPISGHRSVSWYQQTPGQGLQFLFEYFSETQRNKGNFPGRFSGRQFSNSRSEMNVSTLELGDSALYLCASSLGQGSGTEAFFGQGTRLTVV.

The V call is TRBV30, the J call TRBJ1-2, with 9 nucleotides matching TRBD1. In germline, CDR1 is GTSNPN, CDR2 SVGIG (reference sequence). V was clipped by 4 bases and J by 8 bases; unmatched bases: 11. The length of the CDR3 is 14 residues. CDR3: CAWNDRGWGSGYTF. CDR3 nucleotides: TGTGCCTGGAACGACAGGGGGTGGGGGAGCGGCTACACCTTC.

The chain joins TRBV6-6 to TRBJ1-1; the D gene is possibly TRBD1 (5 bases). With 6 bases removed from V and 10 bases from J, the gap between germline ends came to 12 bases. There are 11 residues in the CDR3. Germline CDR1 reads MNHNY; CDR2 reads SVGAGI (reference sequence). CDR3 residues: CASSPGTRAFF. The CDR3 nucleotides are TGTGCCAGCAGCCCAGGGACTAGAGCTTTCTTT.